This TCR beta chain comes out of a study of low-dose radiotherapy and immunotherapy resistance in tumors. Amplification, which lasted roughly 22 PCR cycles, used a constant-region primer and V-primer adapter to amplify TCRs. One entry per CDR3 protein results from TCRdb running MiXCR on the reads. Of about 47,000 distinct CDR3 sequences listed, 12% are singletons. Many counts were recorded for this clonotype. Per the germline V gene, CDR1 is MNHEY and CDR2 is SVGEGT. V shed 10 bases and J shed 0 bases, with 15 bases lying between them. CDR3 size: 14 residues. As to time point: before trial treatment. The chain carries TRBV6-2 or TRBV6-3 and TRBJ2-5; D unresolved. The receptor's source is a female donor with ovarian cancer. The sample consisted of PBMCs, taken before treatment. The CDR3 region has the DNA TGTGCCACGAGTGACCTCTCGTACCAAGAGACCCAGTACTTC. It specifies CATSDLSYQETQYF.